Presented here are 17 T cell receptor beta chains from one specimen sequenced in a study of T cells in women clearing cervical HPV infection. Here immunoSEQ multiplex PCR was the method, and the copy in TCRdb shows in-frame clones only, minus some. The sample data list 22,000 or so clones. Sequencing used blood buffy coat. These receptors originate from a woman between 18 and 69 years old with a cervical HPV16 infection that either progressed to CIN3+ or cleared (not recorded which).

Worth noting for this clone: The read ends 3 residues shy of where the CDR3 ends; the end is completed using the germline J gene. The gene calls are TRBV5-1 and TRBJ1-5; TRBD1 matches at 8 bases. This CDR3 comprises 15 residues. The V and J ends lost 4 bases and 4 bases, in that order; junction bases with no gene match: 7. CDR1 SGHRS and CDR2 YFSETQ come from the germline V gene. The sequenced CDR3 bases are TGCGCCAGCAGCCGGGGGACAGGAAAAAATCAGCCC. It is translated as CASSRGTGKNQP. From start to end, the CDR3 is CASSRGTGKNQPQHF.

As concerns this clone: The read comes to an end 3 residues before the CDR3 does, leaving the germline J gene to fill in the end. The gene calls are TRBV11-2 and TRBJ1-1; TRBD1 matches at 7 bases. The CDR3 is 12 residues long. CDR1 is SGHAT, CDR2 FQNNGV, per germline. V was pared by 2 bases and J by 7 bases, with 1 base of the junction left unmatched. Partial CDR3 DNA: TGTGCCAGCAGCTTAAACAGGGGTGAA. Amino acids: CASSLNRGE. The CDR3 reads in full as CASSLNRGEAFF.

Note on this clone: Read coverage stops 3 residues before the CDR3 terminus; the germline J gene supplies the remainder. The chain recombines TRBV5-4 with TRBJ2-7; TRBD1 aligns across 7 bases. This CDR3 contains 13 residues. The germline V gene encodes CDR1 SGHNT and CDR2 YYREEE (reference sequence). V lost 5 bases, J lost 2 bases, and 4 bases stayed unmatched. The part of the CDR3 DNA that was read is TGTGCCAGCAGAAAACAGGGGACCTACGAG. It translates to CASRKQGTYE. The entire CDR3 is CASRKQGTYEQYF.

About this clone itself: An end of the junction differs from the germline gene, which may be a read error. Additional DNA sequences in this sample encode the identical CDR3. The covered CDR3 bases are TGCAGCGCTAGAGATCTCGGGACTAGCGGGAGTGGGAACACCGGGGAG. Translation gives CSARDLGTSGSGNTGE. The full CDR3 reads CSARDLGTSGSGNTGELFF. This rearrangement joins TRBV20-1 to TRBJ2-2, with TRBD2 matching over 14 bases. The read halts 3 residues ahead of the CDR3 end, with the missing end drawn from the germline J gene. The CDR3 runs 19 residues. Germline V gene data show CDR1 as DFQATT and CDR2 as SNEGSKA (reference sequence).

Worth noting for this clone: Coverage ceases 3 residues before the CDR3 finishes, and the germline J gene fills in the end. The chain couples TRBV13 to TRBJ2-1; 11 bases match TRBD2. V dropped 4 bases and J dropped 6; count of bases not matched to a gene: 5. Germline-derived CDR1 and CDR2 are PRHDT and FYEKMQ (reference sequence). This CDR3 contains 15 residues. Here the CDR3 reads CASSSQGTSGNEQFF. Incomplete CDR3 DNA: TGTGCCAGCAGCTCCCAAGGGACTAGCGGCAATGAG.

A word on this clone: Compared with germline, one end of the junction differs, possibly owing to a read error. The CDR3 end falls 3 residues outside the read, so it is completed with the germline J gene. At the DNA level, this CDR3 is encoded by other sequences in the same sample as well. The chain carries TRBV7-8 and TRBJ1-3, with 9 bases matching TRBD1. Germline-derived CDR1 and CDR2 are SGHVS and FQNEAQ. CDR3 length equals 15 residues. The CDR3 sequence: CASRGQGNSGNTIYF. CDR3 bases read: TGTGCCAGCAGGGGACAGGGTAATTCTGGAAACACT.

Comments on this clone: The CDR3 end lies 3 residues beyond the end of the read and is filled in from the germline J gene. The chain carries TRBV19 and TRBJ2-4; no reliable D call. The germline V gene has CDR1 LNHDA and CDR2 SQIVND (reference sequence). There are 15 residues in the CDR3. The sequenced CDR3 bases are TGTGCCAGTAGTATGCTCATACAAGATAACTATGGT. It specifies CASSMLIQDNYG. The whole CDR3 reads CASSMLIQDNYGQYF. The full variable domain, rest sourced from reference TRBV19 and TRBJ2-4, is DGGITQSPKYLFRKEGQNVTLSCEQNLNHDAMYWYRQDPGQGLRLIYYSQIVNDFQKGDIAEGYSVSREKKESFPLTVTSAQKNPTAFYLCASSMLIQDNYGQYFGAGTRLSVL.

As to this clone: The read ends 3 residues before the CDR3 terminus; that terminus is restored from the germline J gene. The V and J genes are TRBV5-1 and TRBJ2-1, with 7 positions matching TRBD1. V dropped 4 bases and J dropped 0; count of bases not matched to a gene: 4. Germline-derived CDR1 and CDR2 are SGHRS and YFSETQ. CDR3 length equals 15 residues. The CDR3 region is CASSQGTVSYNEQFF. The sequenced part of the CDR3 DNA is TGCGCCAGCAGCCAAGGGACAGTCTCCTACAATGAG.

Of note for this clone: A junction boundary mismatches the germline segment, possibly from a read error. The missing CDR3 end, 3 residues past where the read stops, is filled in from the germline J gene. This chain links TRBV4-2 with TRBJ1-2, with 8 bases fitting TRBD1. The germline V gene encodes CDR1 LGHNA and CDR2 YNFKEQ. CDR3 length equals 16 residues. CDR3 DNA, as far as it was read: TGCGCCAGCAGCCAAGATCTAGGACAGGGAGATTATGGC. Translation gives CASSQDLGQGDYG. The full CDR3 reads CASSQDLGQGDYGYTF.

As regards this clone: The read stops 3 residues short of the end of the CDR3; the missing end is completed from the germline J gene. This chain joins TRBV28 and TRBJ1-6; TRBD1 is a possible D gene (6 bases). In germline, CDR1 is MDHEN, CDR2 SYDVKM. V was shortened by 1 base and J by 10 bases, with 11 bases between the two germline ends. CDR3 length: 14 residues. CDR3 bases read: TGTGCCAGCAGTTTATCACAGGGAAGATCACCC. Encoded protein: CASSLSQGRSP. The complete CDR3 sequence is CASSLSQGRSPLHF.

Comment on this clone: The sequenced fragment ends 3 residues before the CDR3 boundary, so the rest is inferred from the germline J gene. The chain is built from TRBV7-9 and TRBJ2-4; 9 bases map to TRBD1. The V gene end was trimmed by 5 bases and the J gene end by 5 bases; junction bases not matched to a gene: 4. This CDR3 is built from 14 residues. The germline V gene encodes CDR1 SEHNR and CDR2 FQNEAQ (reference sequence). The CDR3 region is CASSTGGRENIQYF. Partial CDR3 DNA: TGTGCCAGCAGCACAGGGGGCAGGGAAAACATT.

Notes on this clone: The read finishes 3 residues shy of the CDR3 end, and the germline J gene is used to complete it. The sample holds other DNA sequences that translate to the same CDR3. The chain recombines TRBV19 with TRBJ1-2; 7 positions match TRBD1. Germline values: CDR1 LNHDA, CDR2 SQIVND (reference sequence). There are 15 residues in the CDR3. The CDR3 loop reads CASSPFHRGSDDYTF. The CDR3 bases that were read are TGTGCCAGTAGTCCGTTTCACAGGGGTTCCGACGAC.

Concerning this clone: The read terminates 3 residues before the CDR3 end, so the remaining end is supplied by the germline J gene. The chain couples TRBV9 to TRBJ2-7; 9 nucleotides agree with TRBD2. This CDR3 has 16 amino acids. Per the germline V gene, CDR1 is SGDLS and CDR2 is YYNGEE. Unmatched junction bases numbered 13, after V lost 4 bases and J lost 5 bases. CDR3 loop: CASSISGSGGFDEQYF. The CDR3 bases that were read are TGTGCCAGCAGCATCAGTGGTAGCGGGGGATTCGACGAG.

For this clone: The read finishes 3 residues shy of the CDR3 end, and the germline J gene is used to complete it. The rearrangement joins TRBV6-2 or TRBV6-3 to TRBJ2-7; weak D call: TRBD1 (6 bases). Germline assignment: CDR1 MNHEY and CDR2 SVGEGT. Trimming shortened V by 6 bases and J by 6 bases, and 18 bases separated the two germline ends. This CDR3 region has 14 residues. The CDR3 protein is CASRRLGTPGEQYF. CDR3 bases read: TGTGCCAGCAGGCGCCTCGGGACACCGGGCGAG.

Regarding this clone: The read ends 3 residues shy of where the CDR3 ends; the end is completed using the germline J gene. The chain combines TRBV7-2 with TRBJ2-7; D is ambiguous. The CDR3 loop spans 13 amino acids. Germline values: CDR1 SGHTA, CDR2 FQGNSA. The V gene lost 0 bases and the J gene lost 2 bases, with 5 bases spanning the gap. The part of the CDR3 DNA that was read is TGTGCCAGCAGCTTAGCAAATACCTACGAG. As protein: CASSLANTYE. The whole CDR3 sequence reads CASSLANTYEQYF.

Note on this clone: The read terminates 3 residues before the CDR3 end, so the remaining end is supplied by the germline J gene. The chain carries TRBV5-1 and TRBJ2-1, with TRBD2 identical over 8 bases. Germline V gives CDR1 SGHRS, CDR2 YFSETQ. V shed 3 bases and J 7 bases; nucleotides not matched to a gene: 6. The CDR3 loop spans 14 amino acids. Partial CDR3 DNA: TGCGCCAGCAGCTCCGGGACTAGGTCGAATGAG. It codes for CASSSGTRSNE. The entire CDR3 protein is CASSSGTRSNEQFF.

As regards this clone: The read finishes 3 residues shy of the CDR3 end, and the germline J gene is used to complete it. This chain links TRBV4-1 with TRBJ2-5; 9 positions match TRBD1. Per the germline V gene, CDR1 is MGHRA and CDR2 is YSYEKL. The CDR3 spans 16 residues. V lost 1 base, J lost 2 bases, and 5 bases stayed unmatched. Incomplete CDR3 DNA: TGCGCCAGCAGCCAAGCTAGGGACAGGGAGCAAGAGACC. This encodes CASSQARDREQET. The full CDR3 sequence reads CASSQARDREQETQYF.